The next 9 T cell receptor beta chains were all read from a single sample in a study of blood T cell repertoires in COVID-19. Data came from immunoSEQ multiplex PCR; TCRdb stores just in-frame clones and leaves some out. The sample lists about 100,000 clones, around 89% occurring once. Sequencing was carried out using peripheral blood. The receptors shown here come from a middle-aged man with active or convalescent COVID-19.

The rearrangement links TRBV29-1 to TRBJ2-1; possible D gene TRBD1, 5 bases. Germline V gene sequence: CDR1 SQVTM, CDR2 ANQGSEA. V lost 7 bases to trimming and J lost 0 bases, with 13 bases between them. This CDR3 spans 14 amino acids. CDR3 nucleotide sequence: TGCAGCGCCCCGACAGCTTACTCCTACAATGAGCAGTTCTTC. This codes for CSAPTAYSYNEQFF.

DNA of the CDR3: TGTGCCAGCTCACCAATGGGACTAGCGGGAGACGAGCAGTACTTC. Translating gives CASSPMGLAGDEQYF. The chain couples TRBV18 to TRBJ2-7, with TRBD2 matching 14 bases. The ends lost 2 bases at V and 5 bases at J; junction bases unmatched: 2. Germline-derived CDR1 and CDR2 are KGHSH and LQKENI. This CDR3 region has 15 residues.

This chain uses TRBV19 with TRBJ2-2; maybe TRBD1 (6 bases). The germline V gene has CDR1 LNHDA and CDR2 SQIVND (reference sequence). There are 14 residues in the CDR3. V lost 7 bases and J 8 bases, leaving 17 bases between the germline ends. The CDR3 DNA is TGTGCCAGTATCCCTAACAGGGACCAGGGGGAGCTGTTTTTT. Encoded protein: CASIPNRDQGELFF. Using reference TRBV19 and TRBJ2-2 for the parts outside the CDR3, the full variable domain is DGGITQSPKYLFRKEGQNVTLSCEQNLNHDAMYWYRQDPGQGLRLIYYSQIVNDFQKGDIAEGYSVSREKKESFPLTVTSAQKNPTAFYLCASIPNRDQGELFFGEGSRLTVL.

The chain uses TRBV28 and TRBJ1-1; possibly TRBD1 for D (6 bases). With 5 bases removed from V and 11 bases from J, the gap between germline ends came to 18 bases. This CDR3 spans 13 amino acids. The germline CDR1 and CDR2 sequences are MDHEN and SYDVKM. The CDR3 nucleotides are TGTGCCAGCAGTATAACTCAGGGGATCGGGGCTTTCTTT. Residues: CASSITQGIGAFF.

CDR3 amino acids: CASRGTGKNGYTF. The CDR3, as DNA: TGTGCCAGCAGGGGGACAGGGAAGAATGGCTACACCTTC. V usage is TRBV6-5 and J usage is TRBJ1-2; 9 bases fit TRBD1. The CDR3 totals 13 residues. The V and J ends lost 6 bases and 6 bases, in that order; junction bases with no gene match: 5. CDR1 MNHEY and CDR2 SVGAGI come from the germline V gene.

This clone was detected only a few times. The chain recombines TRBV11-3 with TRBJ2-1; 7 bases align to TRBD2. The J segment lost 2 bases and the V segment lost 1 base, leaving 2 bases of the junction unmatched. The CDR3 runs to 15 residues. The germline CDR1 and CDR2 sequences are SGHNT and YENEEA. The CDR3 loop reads CASSLAAGAYNEQFF. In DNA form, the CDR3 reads TGTGCCAGCAGCTTAGCGGCGGGGGCCTACAATGAGCAGTTCTTC. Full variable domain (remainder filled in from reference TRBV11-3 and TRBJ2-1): EAGVVQSPRYKIIEKKQPVAFWCNPISGHNTLYWYLQNLGQGPELLIRYENEEAVDDSQLPKDRFSAERLKGVDSTLKIQPAELGDSAVYLCASSLAAGAYNEQFFGPGTRLTVL.

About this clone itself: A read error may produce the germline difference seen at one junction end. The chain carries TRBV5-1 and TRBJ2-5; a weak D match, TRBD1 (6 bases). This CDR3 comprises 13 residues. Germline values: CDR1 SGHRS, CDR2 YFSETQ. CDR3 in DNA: TGCGCCAGCACACAGGGACCGCAAGAGCCCCAGTACTTC. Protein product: CASTQGPQEPQYF. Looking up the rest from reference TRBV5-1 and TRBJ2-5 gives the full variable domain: KAGVTQTPRYLIKTRGQQVTLSCSPISGHRSVSWYQQTPGQGLQFLFEYFSETQRNKGNFPGRFSGRQFSNSRSEMNVSTLELGDSALYLCASTQGPQEPQYFGPGTRLLVL.

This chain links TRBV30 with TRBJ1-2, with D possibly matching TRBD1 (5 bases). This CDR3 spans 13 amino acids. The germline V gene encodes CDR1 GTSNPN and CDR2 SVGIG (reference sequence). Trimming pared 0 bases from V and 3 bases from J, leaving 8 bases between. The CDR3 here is CAWSVGADYGYTF. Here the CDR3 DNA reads TGTGCCTGGAGTGTAGGGGCGGACTATGGCTACACCTTC.

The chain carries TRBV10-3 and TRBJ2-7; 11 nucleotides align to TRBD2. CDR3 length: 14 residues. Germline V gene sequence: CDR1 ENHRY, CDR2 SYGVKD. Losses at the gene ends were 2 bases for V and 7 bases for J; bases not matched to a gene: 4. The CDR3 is CAISEVAGGQEQYF. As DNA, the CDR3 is TGTGCCATCAGTGAGGTAGCGGGAGGGCAAGAGCAGTACTTC.